Listed below are T cell receptor beta chains from one sample, sequenced in a study of T cell changes during pregnancy in multiple sclerosis. Data came from immunoSEQ multiplex PCR; TCRdb stores just in-frame clones and leaves some out. The sample lists under 70,000 clones, roughly 94% occurring once. The material was CD8+ T cells from peripheral blood mononuclear cells, obtained after pregnancy. These receptors all come from a female donor with multiple sclerosis, enrolled in a pregnancy study. CDR3s include the opening cysteine and the closing phenylalanine or tryptophan. D genes are given only for firm matches.

>TRBD2|TRBJ2-7|TRBV29-1
CSVEDPVSGGSSYEQYF
>-|TRBJ2-1|TRBV19
CASSEGSGFSYNEQFF
>TRBD1|TRBJ1-1|TRBV5-5
CASSFQGAAEAFF
>-|TRBJ2-7|TRBV11-3
CASSLDHNSYEQYF
>TRBD2|TRBJ2-1|TRBV7-9
CASRPGTSLNEQFF
>-|TRBJ1-1|TRBV19
CASSILWGQNTEAFF
>TRBD2|TRBJ2-2|TRBV27
CASSTPGLASGELFF
>TRBD1|TRBJ2-2|TRBV19
CASRPGQGDAGELFF
>-|TRBJ2-3|TRBV13
CASSPGTLRTDTQYF
>TRBD1|TRBJ1-4|TRBV6-5
CASSYYGTGDEKLFF
>TRBD1|TRBJ1-1|TRBV19
CASSWTGTNTEAFF
>TRBD1|TRBJ2-7|TRBV27
CATSFGTGAYEQYF
>-|TRBJ1-2|TRBV6-1
CASSGNRIQDYGYTF
>-|TRBJ2-5|TRBV9
CASSVGSGSRQETQYF
>-|TRBJ1-5|TRBV7-8
CASSLEGANNQPQHF
>-|TRBJ2-3|TRBV13
CASSFPREGDTQYF
>-|TRBJ2-7|TRBV7-6
CASSWEGGLSYEQYF
>TRBD2|TRBJ2-1|TRBV29-1
CSVFLADYNEQFF
>TRBD2|TRBJ2-1|TRBV5-6
CASSETSGKYNEQFF
>-|TRBJ2-1|TRBV27
CASSLSRDNEQFF
>-|TRBJ2-3|TRBV11-2
CASRATDTQYF
>TRBD1|TRBJ2-7|TRBV19
CASSMTGAPYEQYF
>TRBD1|TRBJ2-1|TRBV27
CASSLSSTGRLFGEQFF
>TRBD2|TRBJ2-3|TRBV7-2
CASSLVWTRTDTQYF
>-|TRBJ1-5|TRBV5-4
CASSLGGVSNQPQHF
>-|TRBJ1-2|TRBV27
CASSPSRNYGYTF
>TRBD1|TRBJ2-3|TRBV28
CASRPPTGFTDTQYF
>TRBD1|TRBJ2-7|TRBV29-1
CSVEDRGTYEQYF
>TRBD1|TRBJ1-1|TRBV6-5
CASSYSKGADTEAFF
>TRBD1|TRBJ1-2|TRBV19
CASSVGTVGYTF
>-|TRBJ2-1|TRBV30
CAWSPSGEDYNEQFF